This entry describes one T cell receptor beta chain. Germline V gene data show CDR1 as LGHNA and CDR2 as YNFKEQ. Trimming removed 2 bases from V and 5 bases from J, with 12 bases in between. The CDR3 totals 14 residues. These data originate in a study of T cell responses to AZD1222 COVID-19 vaccine. Some clones are missing from TCRdb's copy, which holds only in-frame ones; the method was immunoSEQ multiplex PCR. The sample lists about 92,000 clones, approximately 91% occurring once. This sequence joins TRBV4-2 and TRBJ2-5, with D unclear. The TCR originated in an adult in good health. The specimen was peripheral blood, collected on day 0 of AZD1222 vaccination. The CDR3 reads CASSQSGGLETQYF. In DNA form, the CDR3 reads TGTGCCAGCAGCCAAAGTGGTGGCTTGGAGACCCAGTACTTC.